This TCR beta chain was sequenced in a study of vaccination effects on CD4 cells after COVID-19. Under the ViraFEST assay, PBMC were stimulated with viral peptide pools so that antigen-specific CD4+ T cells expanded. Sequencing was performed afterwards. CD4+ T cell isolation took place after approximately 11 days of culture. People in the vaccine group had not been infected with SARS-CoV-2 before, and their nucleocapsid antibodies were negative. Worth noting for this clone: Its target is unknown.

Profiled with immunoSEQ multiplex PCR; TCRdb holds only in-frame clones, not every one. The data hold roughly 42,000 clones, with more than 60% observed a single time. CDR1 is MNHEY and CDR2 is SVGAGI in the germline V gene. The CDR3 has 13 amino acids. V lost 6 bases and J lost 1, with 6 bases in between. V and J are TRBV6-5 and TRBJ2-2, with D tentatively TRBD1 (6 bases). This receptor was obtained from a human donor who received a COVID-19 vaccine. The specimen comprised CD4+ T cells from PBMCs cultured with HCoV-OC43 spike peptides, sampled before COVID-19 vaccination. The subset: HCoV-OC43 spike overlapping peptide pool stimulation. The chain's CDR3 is CASRQGNTGELFF. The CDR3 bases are TGTGCCAGCAGACAGGGGAACACCGGGGAGCTGTTTTTT.